The 19 T cell receptor beta chains reported below all come from one sample, sequenced in a study of T cells in Graves' hyperthyroidism and ophthalmopathy. RNA transcripts were the template for amplifying TCR beta CDR3 regions. The TCR CDR3 was amplified in a first-round RT-PCR using the HTBI primer set. TCRdb ran MiXCR on the multiplex PCR reads and lists one entry per CDR3 protein. The profile shows about 620,000 distinct CDR3 sequences, roughly 16% of them singletons. The sequenced sample consisted of blood. The receptors originated from a woman between 25 and 40 years old with Graves' hyperthyroidism.

The V and J genes are TRBV9 and TRBJ2-1; D may match TRBD1 or TRBD2 (5 bases each). The CDR3 extends over 16 amino acids. Looked up from germline, CDR1 is SGDLS and CDR2 is YYNGEE. V gave up 5 bases and J gave up 4 bases, with 19 bases separating them. The CDR3 sequence is CASSGSRGKSYNEQFF. DNA for the CDR3: TGTGCCAGCAGTGGATCCCGGGGCAAATCTTACAATGAGCAGTTCTTC. The full variable domain, with the rest looked up from reference TRBV9 and TRBJ2-1, is DSGVTQTPKHLITATGQRVTLRCSPRSGDLSVYWYQQSLDQGLQFLIQYYNGEERAKGNILERFSAQQFPDLHSELNLSSLELGDSALYFCASSGSRGKSYNEQFFGPGTRLTVL.

This clonotype came up many times. The chain links TRBV20-1 to TRBJ1-1; 7 bases map to TRBD1. Germline V gene lookup returns CDR1 DFQATT and CDR2 SNEGSKA (reference sequence). With V trimmed by 6 bases and J by 3 bases, 7 bases remained unmatched. The CDR3 has 13 amino acids. The CDR3 is CSASRDRDTEAFF. In DNA, the CDR3 is TGCAGTGCGAGCCGAGACAGGGACACTGAAGCTTTCTTT.

This clonotype was found many times. The rearrangement joins TRBV28 to TRBJ1-1; 8 nucleotides agree with TRBD1. The CDR3 consists of 16 residues. CDR1 is MDHEN, CDR2 SYDVKM, per germline. After removal of 5 bases from V and 2 bases from J, the junction contained 10 bases not matched to a gene. The CDR3 DNA is TGTGCCAGCAGTCAAACAGGGGGAGCGACCAACACTGAAGCTTTCTTT. It translates to CASSQTGGATNTEAFF. The full variable domain, in which reference TRBV28 and TRBJ1-1 provide the parts outside the CDR3, is DVKVTQSSRYLVKRTGEKVFLECVQDMDHENMFWYRQDPGLGLRLIYFSYDVKMKEKGDIPEGYSVSREKKERFSLILESASTNQTSMYLCASSQTGGATNTEAFFGQGTRLTVV.

This clonotype was picked up many times. The chain has TRBV6-1 and TRBJ1-2, with D possibly being TRBD1 (6 bases). The V gene lost 6 bases and the J gene lost 8 bases, with 16 bases spanning the gap. This CDR3 has 13 residues. Germline V gene lookup returns CDR1 MNHNS and CDR2 SASEGT. The CDR3 spells CASREDRGGGYTF. For the CDR3, the DNA is TGTGCCAGCAGAGAGGACAGAGGCGGGGGCTACACCTTC.

This clonotype was counted ten times or more. This chain uses TRBV11-2 with TRBJ2-7; D is possibly TRBD2 (5 bases). V was shortened by 5 bases and J by 5 bases, with 13 bases between the two germline ends. CDR3 length: 13 residues. From germline, CDR1 is SGHAT and CDR2 FQNNGV. The CDR3 sequence: CASSPYTEDEQYF. The CDR3 region has the DNA TGTGCCAGCAGCCCCTACACGGAGGACGAGCAGTACTTC.

The J gene is TRBJ2-7, the V gene TRBV4-3; tentative D call: TRBD1 (5 bases). The germline gives CDR1 LGHNA, CDR2 YSLEER. The CDR3 covers 15 residues. V shed 0 bases and J shed 3 bases, with 12 bases lying between them. The CDR3 reads CASSQDIGALYEQYF. The CDR3 region has the DNA TGCGCCAGCAGCCAAGATATAGGGGCGCTCTACGAGCAGTACTTC.

In its sample, this clonotype was seen a few times. V is TRBV5-1 and J is TRBJ1-2; TRBD1 is a possible D gene (6 bases). The CDR3 has 13 residues. Trimming shortened V by 3 bases and J by 4 bases, and 10 bases separated the two germline ends. CDR1 SGHRS and CDR2 YFSETQ come from the germline V gene. CDR3 nucleotide sequence: TGCGCCAGCAGCTCGGACAGCCTCTATGGCTACACCTTC. Its translation: CASSSDSLYGYTF.

CDR3 DNA sequence: TGTGCCAGCAGCTCCTCAGGGGGAGCAGTCTATGGCTACACCTTC. It translates to CASSSSGGAVYGYTF. V usage is TRBV7-8 and J usage is TRBJ1-2, with 7 nucleotides matching TRBD1. The V gene's germline CDR1 is SGHVS and CDR2 FQNEAQ. The V segment lost 4 bases and the J segment 4 bases; nucleotides outside the gene matches: 9. The length of the CDR3 is 15 residues. Drawing the rest from reference TRBV7-8 and TRBJ1-2, the complete variable domain is GAGVSQSPRYKVAKRGQDVALRCDPISGHVSLFWYQQALGQGPEFLTYFQNEAQLDKSGLPSDRFFAERPEGSVSTLKIQRTQQEDSAVYLCASSSSGGAVYGYTFGSGTRLTVV.

This clonotype was counted only a few times. CDR3 region: CSVVQTSGTNEQFF. The DNA of the CDR3 is TGCAGCGTCGTACAGACTAGCGGGACAAATGAGCAGTTCTTC. This chain connects TRBV29-1 to TRBJ2-1; the match to TRBD2 covers 11 bases. The CDR3 has 14 amino acids. After removal of 6 bases from V and 7 bases from J, the junction contained 8 bases not matched to a gene. Germline values: CDR1 SQVTM, CDR2 ANQGSEA.

This clonotype was detected only a few times. V and J are TRBV11-2 and TRBJ2-5; D is possibly TRBD1 (5 bases). CDR3 length: 14 amino acids. The germline CDR1 and CDR2 sequences are SGHAT and FQNNGV. V was shortened by 5 bases and J by 4 bases, with 14 bases between the two germline ends. DNA for the CDR3: TGTGCCAGCAGCCCCCAGGGTTGGGGAGAGACCCAGTACTTC. Translation: CASSPQGWGETQYF. Drawing the rest from reference TRBV11-2 and TRBJ2-5, the complete variable domain is EAGVAQSPRYKIIEKRQSVAFWCNPISGHATLYWYQQILGQGPKLLIQFQNNGVVDDSQLPKDRFSAERLKGVDSTLKIQPAKLEDSAVYLCASSPQGWGETQYFGPGTRLLVL.

This sequence joins TRBV4-2 and TRBJ2-1; tentatively, D is TRBD1 or TRBD2 (5 bases each). Per the germline V gene, CDR1 is LGHNA and CDR2 is YNFKEQ. The CDR3 is 16 amino acids. V shed 0 bases and J shed 8 bases, with 17 bases lying between them. CDR3 DNA sequence: TGTGCCAGCAGCCAAGATGGGGGTGGTCGTGGAGATGAGCAGTTCTTC. It codes for CASSQDGGGRGDEQFF.

The gene calls are TRBV4-2 and TRBJ1-6, with D tentatively TRBD1 (6 bases). Germline lookup yields CDR1 LGHNA and CDR2 YNFKEQ. This CDR3 has 16 residues. Trimming removed 0 bases at V and 9 bases at J, with 15 bases between. The CDR3 region has the DNA TGTGCCAGCAGCCAAGAGATGAGGGGGTTAGGTTCACCCCTCCACTTT. Its translation is CASSQEMRGLGSPLHF.

This clonotype was counted many times. CDR3 loop: CSASILGGQMNTEAFF. The CDR3 DNA is TGCAGTGCTAGTATCTTGGGGGGACAGATGAACACTGAAGCTTTCTTT. This rearrangement joins TRBV20-1 to TRBJ1-1, with TRBD1 matching 7 bases. With V trimmed by 3 bases and J by 0 bases, 10 bases remained unmatched. The CDR3 runs 16 residues. The germline gives CDR1 DFQATT, CDR2 SNEGSKA (reference sequence).

This clonotype was recorded a few times. The V and J genes are TRBV15 and TRBJ2-1; TRBD1 agrees at 7 bases. The CDR3 covers 16 residues. The germline V gene encodes CDR1 LNHNV and CDR2 YYDKDF (reference sequence). V lost 1 base, J lost 3 bases, and 6 bases stayed unmatched. CDR3 nucleotide sequence: TGTGCCACCAGCAGAGGACCGGGACAGAACTACAATGAGCAGTTCTTC. Translating gives CATSRGPGQNYNEQFF.

In its sample, this clonotype was seen many times. J is TRBJ2-7 and V is TRBV6-1, with 9 positions matching TRBD2. CDR1 is MNHNS and CDR2 is SASEGT in the germline V gene. This CDR3 spans 15 amino acids. Losses at the gene ends were 2 bases for V and 4 bases for J; bases not matched to a gene: 6. The CDR3 region is CASSEYVTSGYEQYF. Here the CDR3 DNA reads TGTGCCAGCAGTGAATATGTGACTAGCGGATACGAGCAGTACTTC.

The sample holds many counts of this clonotype. This chain uses TRBV28 with TRBJ2-7; D remains ambiguous. CDR3 length: 14 amino acids. Germline V gene lookup returns CDR1 MDHEN and CDR2 SYDVKM. V was trimmed by 6 bases and J by 4 bases, leaving 16 bases between them. CDR3 protein: CASSQRETRYEQYF. In DNA, the CDR3 is TGTGCCAGCAGCCAGAGAGAAACCCGTTACGAGCAGTACTTC.

The sample holds a few counts of this clonotype. The chain recombines TRBV5-1 with TRBJ2-1; 15 bases line up with TRBD2. V shed 4 bases and J 15 bases; nucleotides not matched to a gene: 8. The CDR3 spans 14 residues. Germline values: CDR1 SGHRS, CDR2 YFSETQ. CDR3 protein: CASSHGTSGRPGFF. CDR3 nucleotide sequence: TGCGCCAGCAGCCATGGGACTAGCGGGAGGCCGGGGTTCTTC.

This clonotype was detected ten times or more. The chain employs TRBV28 and TRBJ1-1; no definite D call. This CDR3 is built from 14 residues. The V and J ends lost 6 bases and 5 bases respectively, with 16 bases between them. Germline V gene sequence: CDR1 MDHEN, CDR2 SYDVKM. CDR3 region: CASSLTRAGTEAFF. CDR3 DNA sequence: TGTGCCAGCAGCCTGACCCGGGCGGGTACTGAAGCTTTCTTT.

The sample holds many counts of this clonotype. This sequence joins TRBV12-3 or TRBV12-4 and TRBJ1-6; a weak D match, TRBD1 (5 bases). CDR3 length: 14 amino acids. The ends were cut back, 6 bases at V and 12 bases at J, with 18 bases in the middle. This CDR3 is CASSPEGSEGPLHF. The CDR3 region has the DNA TGTGCCAGCAGCCCCGAGGGGAGTGAGGGACCCCTCCACTTT.